This TCR beta chain is drawn from a study of OX40 agonist ivuxolimab in advanced cancers. Generated by immunoSEQ multiplex PCR, the TCRdb table keeps only in-frame clones and is missing some. Among 50,000 to 70,000 clones listed, roughly 80% were seen once. The CDR3 spans 11 residues. Germline CDR1 is SEHNR and CDR2 is FQNEAQ (reference sequence). V lost 7 bases and J lost 1, with 4 bases in between. V usage is TRBV7-9 and J usage is TRBJ2-5; D is unresolved. This sequence was found in an adult with an advanced solid tumor such as melanoma, head and neck, liver or kidney cancer. This sample comprised CD4+ or CD8+ T cells sorted from blood, obtained in a trial of the OX40 agonist ivuxolimab. The CDR3 is CASTRQETQYF. Here the CDR3 DNA reads TGTGCCAGCACCCGCCAAGAGACCCAGTACTTC.